The 8 T cell receptor beta chains below all came from one sample that was sequenced in a study of technical replicates of blood from a few donors. Repertoires were generated with immunoSEQ multiplex PCR, while TCRdb's copy carries only in-frame clones and drops some. The sample comprises 55,000 to 80,000 clones, approximately 89% of which are singletons, and 4.8% rests with the top ten. Sequencing was performed on PBMCs. These receptors came from a human donor in good health. Some clones in this sample may be carry-over from other donors' samples.

The chain has TRBV27 and TRBJ2-5, with TRBD2 as a possible D gene (6 bases). Trimming pared 6 bases from V and 5 bases from J, leaving 19 bases between. Germline CDR1 MNHEY, CDR2 SMNVEV (reference sequence). The CDR3 has 15 residues. The CDR3 nucleotides are TGTGCCAGCAGCCACTTTATGACTAGTCGGGAGACCCAGTACTTC. Translation gives CASSHFMTSRETQYF.

The rearrangement joins TRBV7-6 to TRBJ2-1; 7 nucleotides agree with TRBD1. CDR1 SGHVS and CDR2 FNYEAQ come from the germline V gene. CDR3 length equals 15 residues. With V trimmed by 3 bases and J by 0 bases, 2 bases remained unmatched. CDR3 in amino acids: CASSFRGSSYNEQFF. The DNA for the CDR3 is TGTGCCAGCAGCTTCAGGGGGAGCTCCTACAATGAGCAGTTCTTC. The entire variable domain, with the rest obtained from reference TRBV7-6 and TRBJ2-1, is as follows: GAGVSQSPRYKVTKRGQDVALRCDPISGHVSLYWYRQALGQGPEFLTYFNYEAQQDKSGLPNDRFSAERPEGSISTLTIQRTEQRDSAMYRCASSFRGSSYNEQFFGPGTRLTVL.

The chain recombines TRBV19 with TRBJ1-2; D uncertain. With 1 base removed from V and 0 bases from J, the gap between germline ends came to 6 bases. Germline V gene sequence: CDR1 LNHDA, CDR2 SQIVND (reference sequence). The CDR3 is 14 amino acids. The CDR3 bases are TGTGCCAGTAGTATAGCCGGAGCTAACTATGGCTACACCTTC. Translation gives CASSIAGANYGYTF.

The gene calls are TRBV4-2 and TRBJ2-3, with 9 bases lining up with TRBD2. There are 18 residues in the CDR3. Losses at the gene ends were 1 base for V and 3 bases for J; bases not matched to a gene: 11. In germline, CDR1 is LGHNA, CDR2 YNFKEQ. The CDR3 DNA sequence: TGTGCCAGCAGCCAAGTAGAAGCACTAGCGGGTGAAACAGATACGCAGTATTTT. The encoded protein is CASSQVEALAGETDTQYF.

The J gene is TRBJ1-2, the V gene TRBV5-4; possibly TRBD1 for D (6 bases). The CDR3 extends over 14 amino acids. Deletions cut 6 bases from V and 1 base from J, with 13 bases between. CDR1 is SGHNT, CDR2 YYREEE, per germline (reference sequence). The CDR3: CASTQTGNNYGYTF. The CDR3 DNA reads as TGTGCCAGCACCCAAACAGGGAATAACTATGGCTACACCTTC. Drawing the rest from reference TRBV5-4 and TRBJ1-2, the complete variable domain is ETGVTQSPTHLIKTRGQQVTLRCSSQSGHNTVSWYQQALGQGPQFIFQYYREEENGRGNFPPRFSGLQFPNYSSELNVNALELDDSALYLCASTQTGNNYGYTFGSGTRLTVV.

The chain is built from TRBV7-9 and TRBJ2-7; TRBD1 might be the D (6 bases). Germline V CDR1 and CDR2: SEHNR, FQNEAQ (reference sequence). Trimming left V 2 bases short and J 3 bases short, with 11 bases between. CDR3 length: 14 amino acids. The CDR3 reads CASSLTTGHYEQYF. The CDR3 DNA sequence: TGTGCCAGCAGCTTAACCACAGGGCACTACGAGCAGTACTTC.

CDR3 DNA sequence: TGCAGCGTTGAAGGAGGGAGTTTGCCGTACAATGAGCAGTTCTTC. The encoded protein is CSVEGGSLPYNEQFF. This rearrangement joins TRBV29-1 to TRBJ2-1, with D possibly being TRBD2 (5 bases). This CDR3 is built from 15 residues. V was trimmed by 1 base and J by 4 bases, leaving 14 bases between them. Germline-derived CDR1 and CDR2 are SQVTM and ANQGSEA.

This chain connects TRBV2 to TRBJ2-2; D is possibly TRBD2 (6 bases). Germline V gives CDR1 SNHLY, CDR2 FYNNEI. The CDR3 has 13 residues. V lost 7 bases to trimming and J lost 5 bases, with 11 bases between them. DNA for the CDR3: TGTGCCAGCAAGGCTAGCGAGACCGGGGAGCTGTTTTTT. It translates to CASKASETGELFF.